This T cell receptor (beta chain) emerged from a study of shared clonotypes between healthy human individuals. Study-wide background: A couple of female and three male donors aged 18 to 49 were enrolled.

CDR3 length: 14 amino acids. The germline V and J ends were trimmed by 2 bases and 4 bases, with 12 bases remaining between them. Germline-derived CDR1 and CDR2 are KGHSH and LQKENI. The CD4+ fraction was divided into a CD45RA+ naive subset and a CD45RA-negative memory subset. Method: immunoSEQ multiplex PCR; TCRdb's copy keeps in-frame clones and lacks some. This sample yields some 1,600,000 clones, of which 95% to 99% are seen a single time; roughly 0.4% belongs to the top ten. As to this clone: Other DNA sequences within the sample encode an identical CDR3.

This chain joins TRBV18 and TRBJ2-7; D might be TRBD1 or TRBD2, each matching 5 bases. The receptor comes from a man between 25 and 39 years old in good health. Material for sequencing was naive CD4+ T cells sorted from blood. Subset specified: CD45RA+ positively selected. The CDR3 region is CASSPTGPSYEQYF. The CDR3 bases are TGTGCCAGCTCACCAACGGGACCGAGTTACGAGCAGTACTTC.